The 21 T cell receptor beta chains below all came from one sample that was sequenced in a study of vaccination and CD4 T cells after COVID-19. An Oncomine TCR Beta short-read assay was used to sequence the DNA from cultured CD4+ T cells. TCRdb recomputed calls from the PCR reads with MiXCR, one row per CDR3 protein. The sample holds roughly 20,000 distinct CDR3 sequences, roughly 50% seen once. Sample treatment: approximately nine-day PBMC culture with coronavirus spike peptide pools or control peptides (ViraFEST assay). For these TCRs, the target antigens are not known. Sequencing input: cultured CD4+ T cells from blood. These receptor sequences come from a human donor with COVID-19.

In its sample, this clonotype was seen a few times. CDR3 nucleotides: TGTGCCAGCAGCTTAGATCGGGCCGCTTTGAACACTGAAGCTTTCTTT. It is translated as CASSLDRAALNTEAFF. The gene calls are TRBV11-2 and TRBJ1-1; no clear D gene. The CDR3 length is 16 residues. Germline assignment: CDR1 SGHAT and CDR2 FQNNGV. V was cut by 0 bases and J by 0 bases, with 11 bases left in between.

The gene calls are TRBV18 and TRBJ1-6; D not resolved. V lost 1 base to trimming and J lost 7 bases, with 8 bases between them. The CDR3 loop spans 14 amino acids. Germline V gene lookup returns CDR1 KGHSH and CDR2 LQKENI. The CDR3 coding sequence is TGTGCCAGCTCACCACAATCCCAGAATTCACCCCTCCACTTT. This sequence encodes CASSPQSQNSPLHF.

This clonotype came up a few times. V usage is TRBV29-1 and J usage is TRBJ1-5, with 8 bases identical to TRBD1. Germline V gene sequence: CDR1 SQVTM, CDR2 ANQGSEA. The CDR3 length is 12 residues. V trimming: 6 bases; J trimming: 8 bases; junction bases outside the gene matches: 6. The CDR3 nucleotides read TGCAGCGTCCGACAGGGGCAGGAGCCCCAGCATTTT. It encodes CSVRQGQEPQHF.

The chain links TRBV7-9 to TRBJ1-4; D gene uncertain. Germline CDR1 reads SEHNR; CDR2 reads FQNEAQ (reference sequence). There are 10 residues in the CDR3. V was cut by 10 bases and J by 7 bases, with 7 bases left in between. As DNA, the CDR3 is TGTGCCACCCTGGGTGAAAAACTGTTTTTT. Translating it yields CATLGEKLFF.

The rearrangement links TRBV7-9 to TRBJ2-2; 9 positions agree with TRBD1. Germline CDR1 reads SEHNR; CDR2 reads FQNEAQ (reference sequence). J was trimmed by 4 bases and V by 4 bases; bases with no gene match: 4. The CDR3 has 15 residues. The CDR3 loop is CASSSGTGTTGELFF. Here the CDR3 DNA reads TGTGCCAGCAGCTCCGGGACAGGGACCACCGGGGAGCTGTTTTTT.

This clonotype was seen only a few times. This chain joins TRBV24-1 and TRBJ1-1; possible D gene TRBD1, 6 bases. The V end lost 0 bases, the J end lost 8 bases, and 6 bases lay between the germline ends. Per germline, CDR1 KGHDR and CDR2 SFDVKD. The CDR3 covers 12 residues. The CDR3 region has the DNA TGTGCCACCAGTGATTTGGGGGGCGAAGCTTTCTTT. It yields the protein CATSDLGGEAFF.

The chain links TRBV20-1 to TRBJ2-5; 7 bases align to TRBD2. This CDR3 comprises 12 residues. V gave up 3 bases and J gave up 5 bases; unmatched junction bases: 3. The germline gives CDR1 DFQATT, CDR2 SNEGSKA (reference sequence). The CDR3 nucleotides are TGCAGTGCTAGTCGGGAGGCTGAGACCCAGTACTTC. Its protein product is CSASREAETQYF.

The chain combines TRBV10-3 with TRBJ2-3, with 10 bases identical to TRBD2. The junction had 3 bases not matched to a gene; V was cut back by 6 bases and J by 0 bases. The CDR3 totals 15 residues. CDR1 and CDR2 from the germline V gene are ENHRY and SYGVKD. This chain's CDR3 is CAIRASGGSTDTQYF. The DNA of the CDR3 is TGTGCCATCAGGGCTAGCGGGGGTAGCACAGATACGCAGTATTTT.

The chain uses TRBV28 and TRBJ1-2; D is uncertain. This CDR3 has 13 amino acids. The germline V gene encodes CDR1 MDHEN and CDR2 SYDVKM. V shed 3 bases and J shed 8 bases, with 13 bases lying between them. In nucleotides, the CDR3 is TGTGCCAGCAGTTTGCGACGGCGCAAAGGCTACACCTTC. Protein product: CASSLRRRKGYTF.

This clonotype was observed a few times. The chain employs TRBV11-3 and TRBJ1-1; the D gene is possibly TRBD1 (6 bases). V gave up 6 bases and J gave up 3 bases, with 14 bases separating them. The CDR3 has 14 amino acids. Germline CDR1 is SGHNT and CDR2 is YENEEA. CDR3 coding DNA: TGTGCCAGCAGTACTTGGGGGGCGCACACTGAAGCTTTCTTT. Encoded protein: CASSTWGAHTEAFF.

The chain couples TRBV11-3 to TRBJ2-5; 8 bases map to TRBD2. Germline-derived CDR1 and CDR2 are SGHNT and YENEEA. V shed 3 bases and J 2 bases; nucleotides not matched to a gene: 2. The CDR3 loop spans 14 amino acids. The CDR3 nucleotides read TGTGCCAGCAGCTTCGGGGGGGGACAAGAGACCCAGTACTTC. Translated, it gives CASSFGGGQETQYF.

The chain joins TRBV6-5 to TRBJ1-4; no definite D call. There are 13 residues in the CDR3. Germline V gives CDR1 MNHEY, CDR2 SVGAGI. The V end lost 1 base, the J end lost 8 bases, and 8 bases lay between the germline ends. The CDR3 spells CASSYYPREKLFF. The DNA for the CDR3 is TGTGCCAGCAGTTACTATCCGAGGGAAAAACTGTTTTTT.

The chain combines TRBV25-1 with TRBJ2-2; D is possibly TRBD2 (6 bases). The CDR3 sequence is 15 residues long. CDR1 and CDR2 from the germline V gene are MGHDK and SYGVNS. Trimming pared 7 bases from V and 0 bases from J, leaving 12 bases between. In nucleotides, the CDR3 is TGTGCCAGCACGGGGCGGGGAGCGAACACCGGGGAGCTGTTTTTT. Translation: CASTGRGANTGELFF.

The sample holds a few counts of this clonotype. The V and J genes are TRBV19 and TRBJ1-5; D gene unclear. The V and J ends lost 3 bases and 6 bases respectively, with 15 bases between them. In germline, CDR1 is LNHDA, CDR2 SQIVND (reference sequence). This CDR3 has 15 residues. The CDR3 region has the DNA TGTGCCAGTAGTATCCGGCACAGCGAATTTCAGCCCCAGCATTTT. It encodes CASSIRHSEFQPQHF.

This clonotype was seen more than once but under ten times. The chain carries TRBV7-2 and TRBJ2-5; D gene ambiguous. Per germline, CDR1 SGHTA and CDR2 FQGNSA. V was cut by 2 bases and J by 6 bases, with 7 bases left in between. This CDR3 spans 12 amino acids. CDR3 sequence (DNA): TGTGCCAGCAGCTTAAAGTGGAAGACCCAGTACTTC. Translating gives CASSLKWKTQYF.

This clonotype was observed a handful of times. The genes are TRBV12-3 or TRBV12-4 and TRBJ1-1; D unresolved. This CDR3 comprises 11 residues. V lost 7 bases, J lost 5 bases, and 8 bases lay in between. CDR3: CASKVATEAFF. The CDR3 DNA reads TGTGCCAGCAAGGTTGCAACTGAAGCTTTCTTT.

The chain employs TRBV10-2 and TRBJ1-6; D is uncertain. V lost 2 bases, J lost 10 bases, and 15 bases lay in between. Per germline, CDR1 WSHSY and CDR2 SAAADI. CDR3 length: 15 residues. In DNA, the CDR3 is TGCGCCAGCAGTGAGCCGAGAGGGTTTAGGTCACCCCTCCACTTT. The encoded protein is CASSEPRGFRSPLHF.

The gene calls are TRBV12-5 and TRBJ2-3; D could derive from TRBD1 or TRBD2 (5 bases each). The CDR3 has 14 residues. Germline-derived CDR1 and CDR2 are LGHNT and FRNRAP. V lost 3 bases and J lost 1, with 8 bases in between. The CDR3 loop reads CASGFGGGTDTQYF. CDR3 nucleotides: TGTGCTAGTGGTTTTGGGGGAGGCACAGATACGCAGTATTTT.

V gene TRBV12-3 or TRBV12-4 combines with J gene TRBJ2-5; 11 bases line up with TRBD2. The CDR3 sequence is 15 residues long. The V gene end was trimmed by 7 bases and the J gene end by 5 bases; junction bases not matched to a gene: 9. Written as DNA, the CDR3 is TGTGCCAGCACCGTTAGCGGGGGGGCCATTGAGACCCAGTACTTC. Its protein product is CASTVSGGAIETQYF.

DNA of the CDR3: TGCGCCAGCAGCTTGGAACACACAAGACGAAATTCACCCCTCCACTTT. Its protein is CASSLEHTRRNSPLHF. The chain employs TRBV5-1 and TRBJ1-6, with D hard to call. V lost 0 bases and J lost 7, with 14 bases in between. This CDR3 spans 16 amino acids. CDR1 and CDR2 from the germline V gene are SGHRS and YFSETQ. Full variable domain (rest looked up from reference TRBV5-1 and TRBJ1-6): KAGVTQTPRYLIKTRGQQVTLSCSPISGHRSVSWYQQTPGQGLQFLFEYFSETQRNKGNFPGRFSGRQFSNSRSEMNVSTLELGDSALYLCASSLEHTRRNSPLHFGNGTRLTVT.

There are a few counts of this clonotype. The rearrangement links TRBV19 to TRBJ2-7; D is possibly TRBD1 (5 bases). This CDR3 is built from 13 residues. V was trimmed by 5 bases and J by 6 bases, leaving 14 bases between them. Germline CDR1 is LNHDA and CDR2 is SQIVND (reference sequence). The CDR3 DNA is TGTGCCAGTAGTCCGAACCCCAGGGCCGAGCAGTACTTC. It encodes CASSPNPRAEQYF. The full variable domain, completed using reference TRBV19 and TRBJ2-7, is DGGITQSPKYLFRKEGQNVTLSCEQNLNHDAMYWYRQDPGQGLRLIYYSQIVNDFQKGDIAEGYSVSREKKESFPLTVTSAQKNPTAFYLCASSPNPRAEQYFGPGTRLTVT.